These 32 T cell receptor beta chains originate from one sample sequenced in a study of T cells expressing NK-cell markers. Using the 5' RACE reads, TCRdb records one entry per CDR3 protein without DNA. The table counts 200,000 to 300,000 distinct CDR3 sequences; approximately 0.41% lies in the top ten. Material: blood T cells: a sorted CD56 or NKG2C T cell subset, CD4+ or CD8+ T cells, or bulk PBMC T cells (not recorded which). These TCRs come from a man aged 18 to 30 in good health.

This chain links TRBV6-2 or TRBV6-3 with TRBJ1-5. The CDR3 covers 13 residues. Per germline, CDR1 MNHEY and CDR2 SVGEGT. CDR3 loop: CASTMLGNQPQHF.

This sequence joins TRBV9 and TRBJ2-7; TCRdb picks TRBD1, but there is no DNA to check that call. The CDR3 is 16 amino acids. Germline V gene lookup returns CDR1 SGDLS and CDR2 YYNGEE. This CDR3 reads CASSVGPARELYEQYF. Full variable domain (rest looked up from reference TRBV9 and TRBJ2-7): DSGVTQTPKHLITATGQRVTLRCSPRSGDLSVYWYQQSLDQGLQFLIQYYNGEERAKGNILERFSAQQFPDLHSELNLSSLELGDSALYFCASSVGPARELYEQYFGPGTRLTVT.

The chain carries TRBV6-5 and TRBJ2-2; with no DNA, the TCRdb D assignment of TRBD1 cannot be verified. CDR1 and CDR2 from the germline V gene are MNHEY and SVGAGI. The CDR3 contains 18 residues. The CDR3 protein is CASSPQGPGTTNTGELFF.

J is TRBJ2-5 and V is TRBV5-6; TCRdb's D gene call, TRBD1, goes unchecked for lack of DNA. CDR1 is SGHDT and CDR2 is YYEEEE in the germline V gene. The CDR3 loop spans 13 amino acids. The CDR3 sequence: CASSPDRDETQYF.

The rearrangement links TRBV12-3 or TRBV12-4 to TRBJ1-6; the D call from TCRdb, TRBD1, cannot be confirmed without DNA. The CDR3 runs to 14 residues. Here the CDR3 reads CASSHRGRNSPLHF.

The chain joins TRBV10-3 to TRBJ1-4; TCRdb proposes TRBD1, but this gene call is untestable without DNA. From germline, CDR1 is ENHRY and CDR2 SYGVKD. The CDR3 loop spans 15 amino acids. The chain's CDR3 is CAISETSGGTEKLFF.

The rearrangement uses TRBV6-1 and TRBJ1-1; TCRdb names TRBD1, which stays unverified in the absence of DNA. The CDR3 runs to 16 residues. Germline CDR1 and CDR2: MNHNS and SASEGT. The CDR3 here is CASSTSRTGWDTEAFF.

The chain employs TRBV25-1 and TRBJ1-5; absent DNA, TCRdb's TRBD1 call cannot be checked. Per germline, CDR1 MGHDK and CDR2 SYGVNS. CDR3 length: 14 residues. This chain's CDR3 is CASRGQGDNQPQHF.

This sequence joins TRBV27 and TRBJ2-6. CDR1 is MNHEY and CDR2 is SMNVEV in the germline V gene (reference sequence). The CDR3 runs to 15 residues. This CDR3 reads CASSLLGSGANVLTF.

The chain carries TRBV11-2 and TRBJ2-1; TCRdb returns TRBD2, unconfirmable since there is no DNA. This CDR3 has 14 residues. Germline CDR1 and CDR2: SGHAT and FQNNGV. The CDR3 loop is CASSSGTSGGKQFF.

V and J are TRBV11-3 and TRBJ1-1; no DNA is available, so the TRBD1 call from TCRdb remains unchecked. The CDR3 totals 15 residues. CDR1 and CDR2 from the germline V gene are SGHNT and YENEEA. The CDR3 loop is CASSQNTGMNTEAFF.

The chain employs TRBV7-9 and TRBJ2-3; absent DNA, TCRdb's TRBD2 call cannot be checked. Germline-derived CDR1 and CDR2 are SEHNR and FQNEAQ (reference sequence). This CDR3 contains 14 residues. The CDR3 protein is CASTPLDRVDTQYF. Complete variable domain (other parts from reference TRBV7-9 and TRBJ2-3): DTGVSQNPRHKITKRGQNVTFRCDPISEHNRLYWYRQTLGQGPEFLTYFQNEAQLEKSRLLSDRFSAERPKGSFSTLEIQRTEQGDSAMYLCASTPLDRVDTQYFGPGTRLTVL.

The rearrangement uses TRBV7-9 and TRBJ2-2; TCRdb designates TRBD1, a call that cannot be tested without DNA. The CDR3 is made up of 11 amino acids. Germline CDR1 is SEHNR and CDR2 is FQNEAQ (reference sequence). CDR3 protein: CAGEGARELFF.

This chain joins TRBV7-8 and TRBJ2-5; the TCRdb D gene call, TRBD1, has no DNA to confirm it. Germline lookup yields CDR1 SGHVS and CDR2 FQNEAQ. There are 16 residues in the CDR3. CDR3: CATVPGGLGPQETQYF.

The CDR3 protein is CAWSTHRGSLSGQYF. J is TRBJ2-7 and V is TRBV30; TCRdb indicates TRBD1, and absent DNA this call remains unverified. CDR1 and CDR2 from the germline V gene are GTSNPN and SVGIG (reference sequence). This CDR3 region has 15 residues.

The chain links TRBV6-1 to TRBJ2-3; TCRdb calls TRBD2, which cannot be checked without DNA. CDR1 and CDR2 (germline): MNHNS, SASEGT. The CDR3 sequence is 14 residues long. The CDR3 spells CASSRGSFTDTQYF.

The chain joins TRBV3-1 to TRBJ2-1; checking the TCRdb D call of TRBD2 is not possible without DNA. This CDR3 contains 16 residues. The germline CDR1 and CDR2 sequences are LGHDT and YNNKEL (reference sequence). The CDR3 region is CASSPHGTVSYNEQFF.

This CDR3 reads CASSLRAGSNTGELFF. V usage is TRBV5-8 and J usage is TRBJ2-2. Looked up from germline, CDR1 is SGHTS and CDR2 is YDEGEE. The CDR3 loop spans 16 amino acids.

This sequence joins TRBV7-2 and TRBJ2-2. The CDR3 runs 13 residues. From germline, CDR1 is SGHTA and CDR2 FQGNSA. The CDR3: CASTLVSTGELFF.

The chain is built from TRBV29-1 and TRBJ2-2; TCRdb gives TRBD1 as the D gene, but with no DNA this cannot be confirmed. CDR1 is SQVTM and CDR2 is ANQGSEA in the germline V gene. The CDR3 is 16 amino acids. The CDR3: CSATAGTGGGTRELFF.

The CDR3 loop is CASSPQGIYEQYF. The chain uses TRBV7-2 and TRBJ2-7; as DNA is missing, the TRBD1 call by TCRdb cannot be tested. This CDR3 contains 13 residues. Germline V CDR1 and CDR2: SGHTA, FQGNSA.

The J gene is TRBJ2-4, the V gene TRBV25-1; checking the TCRdb D call of TRBD1 is not possible without DNA. Germline assignment: CDR1 MGHDK and CDR2 SYGVNS. The CDR3 has 13 amino acids. The CDR3 sequence: CASSNHRINIQYF.

This sequence joins TRBV6-2 or TRBV6-3 and TRBJ2-1; the TRBD2 assignment by TCRdb is unverifiable without DNA. This CDR3 spans 15 amino acids. Germline CDR1 and CDR2: MNHEY and SVGEGT. The CDR3 spells CASSYSAGLNNEQFF.

The chain links TRBV12-3 or TRBV12-4 to TRBJ2-7; with no DNA, the TCRdb D assignment of TRBD1 cannot be verified. The CDR3 runs to 14 residues. The CDR3 loop reads CASSGTGTTFEQYF.

This sequence joins TRBV2 and TRBJ2-7; TCRdb's D gene call, TRBD1, goes unchecked for lack of DNA. CDR1 and CDR2 (germline): SNHLY, FYNNEI. This CDR3 spans 12 amino acids. The CDR3 sequence is CASSPSNYEQYF.

The chain is built from TRBV20-1 and TRBJ2-5; the TCRdb call, TRBD1, lacks DNA for checking. The CDR3 is 13 residues long. Germline V gene sequence: CDR1 DFQATT, CDR2 SNEGSKA (reference sequence). CDR3 in amino acids: CSATGPLQETQYF.

The rearrangement joins TRBV20-1 to TRBJ2-7; the TRBD1 assignment by TCRdb is unverifiable without DNA. Germline V gene lookup returns CDR1 DFQATT and CDR2 SNEGSKA (reference sequence). This CDR3 has 14 amino acids. CDR3: CSARVRGRAYEQYF.

The chain has TRBV6-1 and TRBJ2-1. The germline gives CDR1 MNHNS, CDR2 SASEGT. The CDR3 length is 17 residues. CDR3 residues: CASSALRSGTTYNEQFF.

The chain recombines TRBV29-1 with TRBJ1-1; the D call from TCRdb, TRBD1, cannot be confirmed without DNA. In germline, CDR1 is SQVTM, CDR2 ANQGSEA. This CDR3 region has 14 residues. The CDR3 is CSGGRARMNTEAFF.

The chain employs TRBV29-1 and TRBJ2-1; TCRdb's D call of TRBD2 is untestable without DNA. This CDR3 is built from 18 residues. Germline CDR1 is SQVTM and CDR2 is ANQGSEA. The CDR3 reads CSVGGLAGGPHSYNEQFF.

V and J are TRBV6-4 and TRBJ2-3; the TRBD2 assignment by TCRdb is unverifiable without DNA. The CDR3 has 16 amino acids. Germline V gene sequence: CDR1 MRHNA, CDR2 SNTAGT. The CDR3 region is CASSAFAGARVNTQYF.

The CDR3 loop is CASSLQGLRSGTQYF. The rearrangement uses TRBV27 and TRBJ2-5; TCRdb outputs TRBD2, but without DNA this stays unchecked. The germline CDR1 and CDR2 sequences are MNHEY and SMNVEV (reference sequence). The CDR3 length is 15 residues.